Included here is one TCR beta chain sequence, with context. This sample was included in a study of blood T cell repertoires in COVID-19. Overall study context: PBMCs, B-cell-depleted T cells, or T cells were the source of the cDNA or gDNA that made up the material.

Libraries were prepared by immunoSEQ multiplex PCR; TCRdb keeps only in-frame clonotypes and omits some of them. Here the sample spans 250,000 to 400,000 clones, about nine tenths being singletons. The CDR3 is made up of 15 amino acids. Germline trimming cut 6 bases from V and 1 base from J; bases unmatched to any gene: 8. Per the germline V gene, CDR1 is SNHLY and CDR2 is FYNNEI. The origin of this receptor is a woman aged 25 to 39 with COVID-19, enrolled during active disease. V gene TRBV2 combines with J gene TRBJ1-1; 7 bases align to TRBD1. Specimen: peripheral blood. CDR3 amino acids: CASRATGTANTEAFF. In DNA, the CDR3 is TGTGCCAGCAGGGCAACGGGGACAGCGAACACTGAAGCTTTCTTT.